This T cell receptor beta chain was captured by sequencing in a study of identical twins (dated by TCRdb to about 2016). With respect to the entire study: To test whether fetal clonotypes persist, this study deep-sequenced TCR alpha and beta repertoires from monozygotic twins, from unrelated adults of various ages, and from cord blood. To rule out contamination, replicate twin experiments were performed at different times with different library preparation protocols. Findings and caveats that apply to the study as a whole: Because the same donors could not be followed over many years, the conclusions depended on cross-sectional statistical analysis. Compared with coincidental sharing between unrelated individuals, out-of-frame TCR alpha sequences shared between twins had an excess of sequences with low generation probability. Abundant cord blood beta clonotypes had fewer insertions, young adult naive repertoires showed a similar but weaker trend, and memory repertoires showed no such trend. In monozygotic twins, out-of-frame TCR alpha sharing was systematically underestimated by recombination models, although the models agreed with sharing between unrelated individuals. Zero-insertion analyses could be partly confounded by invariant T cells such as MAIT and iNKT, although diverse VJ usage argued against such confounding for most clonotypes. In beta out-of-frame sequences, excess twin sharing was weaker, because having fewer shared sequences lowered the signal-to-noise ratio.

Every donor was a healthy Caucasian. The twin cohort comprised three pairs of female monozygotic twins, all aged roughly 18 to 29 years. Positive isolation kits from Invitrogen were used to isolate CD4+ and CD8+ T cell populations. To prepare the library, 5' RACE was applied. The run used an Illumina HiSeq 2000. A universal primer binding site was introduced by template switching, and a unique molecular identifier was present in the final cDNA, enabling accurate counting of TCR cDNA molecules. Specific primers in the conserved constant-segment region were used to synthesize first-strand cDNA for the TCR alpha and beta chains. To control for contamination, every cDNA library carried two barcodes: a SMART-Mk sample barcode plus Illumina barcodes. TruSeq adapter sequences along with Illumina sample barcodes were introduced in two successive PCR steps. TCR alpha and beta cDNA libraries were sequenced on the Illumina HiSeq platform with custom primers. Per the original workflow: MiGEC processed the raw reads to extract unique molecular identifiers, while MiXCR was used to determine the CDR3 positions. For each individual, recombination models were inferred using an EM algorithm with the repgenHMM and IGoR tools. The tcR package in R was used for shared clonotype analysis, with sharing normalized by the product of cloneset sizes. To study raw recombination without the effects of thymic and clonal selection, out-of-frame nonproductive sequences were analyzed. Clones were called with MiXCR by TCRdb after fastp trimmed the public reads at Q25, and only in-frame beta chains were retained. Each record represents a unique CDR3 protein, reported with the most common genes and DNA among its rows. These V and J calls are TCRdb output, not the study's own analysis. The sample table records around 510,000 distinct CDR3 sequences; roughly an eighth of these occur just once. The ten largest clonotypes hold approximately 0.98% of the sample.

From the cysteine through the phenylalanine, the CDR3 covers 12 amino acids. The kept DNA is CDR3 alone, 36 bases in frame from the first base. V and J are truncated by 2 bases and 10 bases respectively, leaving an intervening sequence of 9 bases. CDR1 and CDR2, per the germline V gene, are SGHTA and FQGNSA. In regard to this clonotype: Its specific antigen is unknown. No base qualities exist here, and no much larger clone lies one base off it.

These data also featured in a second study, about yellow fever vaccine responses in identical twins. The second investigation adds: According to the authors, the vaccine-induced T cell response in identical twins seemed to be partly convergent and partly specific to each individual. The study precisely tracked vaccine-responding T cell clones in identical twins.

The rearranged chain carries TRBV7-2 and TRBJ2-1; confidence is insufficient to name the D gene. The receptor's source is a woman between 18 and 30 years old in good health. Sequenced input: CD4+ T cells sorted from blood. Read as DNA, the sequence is TGTGCCAGCAGCTTATGGTCACGAGAGCAGTTCTTC. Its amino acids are CASSLWSREQFF.